The clone carrying this TCR beta chain has just a few counts. The sample belongs to a study of T-cell memory formation after mild COVID-19. TCRdb reanalysed the 5' RACE reads using MiXCR and keeps one entry per CDR3 protein. The data hold roughly 580,000 distinct CDR3 sequences, with approximately 19% observed a single time. V lost 0 bases and J lost 5, with 7 bases in between. Germline CDR1 is SGHTA and CDR2 is FQGTGA. The CDR3 loop spans 14 amino acids. The origin of this receptor is an adult woman who had mild COVID-19 (a few samples of this study predate the infection). Cell type and time point are not known. This sequence joins TRBV7-3 and TRBJ2-2; TRBD1 might be the D (5 bases). The sequencing sample was made of PBMCs or a T cell subset sorted from them (not recorded which). The CDR3 bases are TGTGCCAGCAGCTTAACTAGGGGAACCGGGGAGCTGTTTTTT. Protein: CASSLTRGTGELFF.